The 5 T cell receptor beta chains given below trace back to one sample, sequenced in a study of OX40 agonist ivuxolimab in advanced cancers. Repertoires were generated with immunoSEQ multiplex PCR, while TCRdb's copy carries only in-frame clones and drops some. The table includes 20,000 to 25,000 clones, 65% to 80% detected once. The source was CD4+ or CD8+ T cells sorted from blood, collected in a trial of the OX40 agonist ivuxolimab. Receptor source: an adult with an advanced solid tumor such as melanoma, head and neck, liver or kidney cancer.

The genes are TRBV27 and TRBJ2-3; 8 positions agree with TRBD2. The trim removed 7 bases at V and 2 bases at J, leaving 11 bases unmatched. There are 16 residues in the CDR3. Germline loops: CDR1 MNHEY, CDR2 SMNVEV (reference sequence). The CDR3 loop reads CASTPYSGIHTDTQYF. Written as DNA, the CDR3 is TGTGCCAGCACCCCTTATAGCGGGATACACACAGATACGCAGTATTTT.

Here the CDR3 DNA reads TGTGCCAGCAGTTACGTCGACGGACCCAGCTCCTACGAGCAGTACTTC. Residues: CASSYVDGPSSYEQYF. The rearrangement uses TRBV6-6 and TRBJ2-7, with unresolved D. Germline values: CDR1 MNHNY, CDR2 SVGAGI (reference sequence). The length of the CDR3 is 16 residues. With 2 bases removed from V and 0 bases from J, the gap between germline ends came to 14 bases.

Only a few counts were recorded for this clone. V gene TRBV4-2 combines with J gene TRBJ2-1; no clear D gene. There are 12 residues in the CDR3. Trimming pared 0 bases from V and 9 bases from J, leaving 6 bases between. CDR1 and CDR2 from the germline V gene are LGHNA and YNFKEQ. CDR3: CASSQEGIEQFF. The CDR3, as DNA: TGTGCCAGCAGCCAAGAGGGTATTGAGCAGTTCTTC.

This sequence joins TRBV4-1 and TRBJ1-2; D is ambiguous. V was pared by 4 bases and J by 8 bases, with 14 bases between. The CDR3 covers 13 residues. In germline, CDR1 is MGHRA, CDR2 YSYEKL. This chain's CDR3 is CASSPQTGRGYTF. The CDR3 DNA sequence: TGCGCCAGCAGCCCCCAGACGGGGAGGGGCTACACCTTC.

This clone was seen a single time. The chain has TRBV4-2 and TRBJ2-3; unclear D gene. Per the germline V gene, CDR1 is LGHNA and CDR2 is YNFKEQ. V was shortened by 5 bases and J by 4 bases, with 7 bases between the two germline ends. CDR3 size: 12 residues. CDR3: CASSLVSDTQYF. CDR3 DNA sequence: TGTGCCAGCAGCTTGGTATCAGATACGCAGTATTTT.